Below are 7 T cell receptor beta chains sequenced from a single sample in a study of identical twins (dated by TCRdb to the mid-2010s). Preparation of the library involved 5' RACE. Instrument on record: Illumina HiSeq 2000. Starting from the raw public reads, TCRdb applied fastp trimming at Q25, assembled clones with MiXCR and retained in-frame beta chains. Identical CDR3 protein sequences are pooled into one entry, listed with their most common genes and DNA. Present in this sample are 500,000 or so distinct CDR3 sequences, about 13% of which were seen just once. The ten top clones hold approximately 1% of the sample. These records were also assigned to another study, of yellow fever vaccine responses in identical twins.

Material: CD4+ T cells sorted from blood. The origin of the receptors is a woman under 30 in good health.

This clonotype was counted ten times or more. The CDR3 bases are TGTGCCACCACCGGAATAAGACGGGACACTGAAGCTTTCTTT. Amino acid sequence: CATTGIRRDTEAFF. This rearrangement joins TRBV15 to TRBJ1-1; D gene unclear. Trimming pared 7 bases from V and 3 bases from J, leaving 15 bases between. Germline loops: CDR1 LNHNV, CDR2 YYDKDF (reference sequence). CDR3 length: 14 residues.

The rearrangement uses TRBV6-2 or TRBV6-3 and TRBJ2-1; the D is unclear. The CDR3 is made up of 18 amino acids. Per the germline V gene, CDR1 is MNHEY and CDR2 is SVGEGT. V lost 4 bases, J lost 0 bases, and 19 bases lay in between. CDR3 residues: CASSWKGPGSSSYNEQFF. CDR3 bases: TGTGCCAGCAGTTGGAAAGGGCCTGGATCAAGCTCCTACAATGAGCAGTTCTTC.

This clonotype has ten or more counts. V is TRBV18 and J is TRBJ1-1, with D uncertain. CDR3 length equals 11 residues. Germline V CDR1 and CDR2: KGHSH, LQKENI. With 8 bases removed from V and 1 base from J, the gap between germline ends came to 5 bases. The CDR3 spells CASSPNTEAFF. The CDR3 coding sequence is TGTGCCAGCAGCCCGAACACTGAAGCTTTCTTT.

This clonotype was recorded many times. The chain is built from TRBV10-3 and TRBJ2-1; maybe TRBD2 (6 bases). The CDR3 is made up of 13 amino acids. Trimming left V 8 bases short and J 6 bases short, with 14 bases between. CDR1 ENHRY and CDR2 SYGVKD come from the germline V gene. The CDR3 protein is CAIAGTMSNEQFF. CDR3 sequence (DNA): TGTGCCATCGCGGGAACCATGTCCAATGAGCAGTTCTTC.

The chain is built from TRBV7-2 and TRBJ1-2; possibly TRBD1 for D (5 bases). Germline CDR1 reads SGHTA; CDR2 reads FQGNSA. The V gene lost 5 bases and the J gene lost 2 bases, with 15 bases spanning the gap. The CDR3 length is 15 residues. CDR3 coding DNA: TGTGCCAGCAGCCGCAGTGCCAGGGAAAACTATGGCTACACCTTC. It is translated as CASSRSARENYGYTF.

The chain is built from TRBV6-6 and TRBJ2-7; a possible D gene is TRBD1 (6 bases). V lost 6 bases to trimming and J lost 9 bases, with 12 bases between them. CDR3 size: 11 residues. Germline CDR1 and CDR2: MNHNY and SVGAGI (reference sequence). The CDR3 protein is CASRNDRRQYF. The CDR3 DNA is TGTGCCAGCAGAAACGACAGGAGGCAGTACTTC.

Comments on this clonotype: The CDR3 does not end in the conserved phenylalanine or tryptophan, so this is likely a read error. The DNA is left out, because the CDR3 cannot be placed on it with certainty; the CDR3 is given as TCRdb lists it. The rearrangement uses TRBV20-1 and TRBJ1-4. Germline values: CDR1 DFQATT, CDR2 SNEGSKA (reference sequence). Counting both end residues, the CDR3 totals 10 amino acids. CDR3 sequence: CSARVGQKVH.